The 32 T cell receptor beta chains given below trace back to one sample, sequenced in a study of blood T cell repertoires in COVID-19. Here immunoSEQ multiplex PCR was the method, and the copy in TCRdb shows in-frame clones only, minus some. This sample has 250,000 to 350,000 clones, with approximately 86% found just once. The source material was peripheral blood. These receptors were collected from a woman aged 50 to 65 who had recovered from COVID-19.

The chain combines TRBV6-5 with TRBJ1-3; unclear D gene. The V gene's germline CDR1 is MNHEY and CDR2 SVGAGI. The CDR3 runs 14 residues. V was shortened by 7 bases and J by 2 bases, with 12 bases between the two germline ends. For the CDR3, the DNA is TGTGCCAGCACCCGAGCGGGGACTGGAAACACCATATATTTT. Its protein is CASTRAGTGNTIYF.

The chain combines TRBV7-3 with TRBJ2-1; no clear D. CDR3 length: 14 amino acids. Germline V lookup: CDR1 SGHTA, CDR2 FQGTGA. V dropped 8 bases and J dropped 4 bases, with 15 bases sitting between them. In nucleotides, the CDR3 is TGTGCCAGCGCCCTAGTTAGCTCTTACAATGAGCAGTTCTTC. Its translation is CASALVSSYNEQFF.

The DNA of the CDR3 is TGTGCCAGCACTCCAGCCACATCCAGGGATGGCTACACCTTC. It specifies CASTPATSRDGYTF. This sequence joins TRBV6-6 and TRBJ1-2; a possible D gene is TRBD1 (5 bases). The CDR3 spans 14 residues. V was clipped by 7 bases and J by 6 bases, with 18 bases between them. Germline-derived CDR1 and CDR2 are MNHNY and SVGAGI (reference sequence).

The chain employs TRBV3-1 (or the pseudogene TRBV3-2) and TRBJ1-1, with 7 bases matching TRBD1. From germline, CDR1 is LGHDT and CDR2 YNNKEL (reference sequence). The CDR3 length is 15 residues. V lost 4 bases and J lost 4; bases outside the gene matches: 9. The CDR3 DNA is TGTGCCAGCAGCCCGACAGGGCAGTTGGGCACTGAAGCTTTCTTT. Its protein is CASSPTGQLGTEAFF.

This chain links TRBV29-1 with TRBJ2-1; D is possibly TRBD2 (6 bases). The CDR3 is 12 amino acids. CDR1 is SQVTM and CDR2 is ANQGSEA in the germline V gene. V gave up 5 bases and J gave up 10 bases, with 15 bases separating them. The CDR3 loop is CSVRPGSQEQFF. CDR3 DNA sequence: TGCAGCGTTAGGCCCGGGAGCCAAGAGCAGTTCTTC.

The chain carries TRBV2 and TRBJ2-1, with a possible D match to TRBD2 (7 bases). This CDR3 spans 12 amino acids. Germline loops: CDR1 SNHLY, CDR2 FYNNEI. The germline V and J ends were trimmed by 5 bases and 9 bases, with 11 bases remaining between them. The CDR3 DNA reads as TGTGCCAGCAGTCAAGGGGGGGGTGAGCAGTTCTTC. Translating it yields CASSQGGGEQFF.

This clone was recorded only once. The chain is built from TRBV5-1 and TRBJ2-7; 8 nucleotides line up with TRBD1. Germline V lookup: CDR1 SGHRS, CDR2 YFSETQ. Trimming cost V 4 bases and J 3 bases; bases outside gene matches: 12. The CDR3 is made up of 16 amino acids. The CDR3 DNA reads TGCGCCAGCAGCCCGGGGCAGGGGGCGCGGGTCTACGAGCAGTACTTC. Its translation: CASSPGQGARVYEQYF.

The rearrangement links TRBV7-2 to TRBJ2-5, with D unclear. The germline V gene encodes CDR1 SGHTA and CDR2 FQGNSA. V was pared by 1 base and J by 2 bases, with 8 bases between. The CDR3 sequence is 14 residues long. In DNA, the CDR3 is TGTGCCAGCAGCTTAGTTGGCAAACAAGAGACCCAGTACTTC. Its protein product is CASSLVGKQETQYF.

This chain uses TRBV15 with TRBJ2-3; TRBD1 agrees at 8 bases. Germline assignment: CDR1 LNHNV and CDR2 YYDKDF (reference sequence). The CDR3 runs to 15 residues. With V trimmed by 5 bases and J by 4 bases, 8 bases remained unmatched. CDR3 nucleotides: TGTGCCACCAGCGGCCGGACAGGGTTTCCAGATACGCAGTATTTT. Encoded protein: CATSGRTGFPDTQYF.

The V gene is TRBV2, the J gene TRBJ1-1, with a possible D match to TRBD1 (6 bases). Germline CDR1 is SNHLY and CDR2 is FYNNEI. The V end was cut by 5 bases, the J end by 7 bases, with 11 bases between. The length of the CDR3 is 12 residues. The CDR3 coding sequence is TGTGCCAGCAGTTATCAGGGGCTTGAAGCTTTCTTT. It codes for CASSYQGLEAFF.

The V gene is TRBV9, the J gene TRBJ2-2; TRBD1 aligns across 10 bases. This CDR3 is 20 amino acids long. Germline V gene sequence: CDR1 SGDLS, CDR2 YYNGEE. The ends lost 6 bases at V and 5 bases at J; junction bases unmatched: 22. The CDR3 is CASISCGRTGGALDTGELFF. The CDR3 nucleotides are TGTGCCAGCATTTCGTGTGGTCGGACAGGGGGGGCCTTGGATACCGGGGAGCTGTTTTTT.

The CDR3 DNA sequence: TGTGCCAGCAGTGAAGTAGCCGAGGGTGCTGAAGCTTTCTTT. Translated, it gives CASSEVAEGAEAFF. This chain connects TRBV6-1 to TRBJ1-1; D unclear. Germline values: CDR1 MNHNS, CDR2 SASEGT. V lost 1 base and J lost 6, with 12 bases in between. The CDR3 loop spans 14 amino acids.

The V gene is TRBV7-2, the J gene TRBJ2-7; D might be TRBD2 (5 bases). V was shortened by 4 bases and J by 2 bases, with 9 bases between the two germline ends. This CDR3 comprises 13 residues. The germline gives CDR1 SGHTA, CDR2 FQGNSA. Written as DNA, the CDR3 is TGTGCCAGCAGCTCCCGGGGAGCCTACGAGCAGTACTTC. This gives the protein CASSSRGAYEQYF.

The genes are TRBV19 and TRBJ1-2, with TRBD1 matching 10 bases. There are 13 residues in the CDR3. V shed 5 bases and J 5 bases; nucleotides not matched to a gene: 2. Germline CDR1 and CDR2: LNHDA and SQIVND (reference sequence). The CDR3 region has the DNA TGTGCCAGTAGTTTGGGACAGGGGTATGGCTACACCTTC. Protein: CASSLGQGYGYTF.

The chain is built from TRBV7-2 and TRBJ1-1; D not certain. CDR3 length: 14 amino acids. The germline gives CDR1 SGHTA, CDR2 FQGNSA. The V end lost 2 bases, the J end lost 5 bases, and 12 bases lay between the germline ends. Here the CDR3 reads CASSLQVGRTEAFF. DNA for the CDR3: TGTGCCAGCAGCTTACAGGTCGGGAGGACTGAAGCTTTCTTT.

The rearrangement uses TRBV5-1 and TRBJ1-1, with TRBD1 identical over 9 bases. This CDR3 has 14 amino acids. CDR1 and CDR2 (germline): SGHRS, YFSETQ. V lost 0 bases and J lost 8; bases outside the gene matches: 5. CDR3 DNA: TGCGCCAGCAGCTTGGTGGCCGGGACAGGGGAAGCTTTCTTT. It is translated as CASSLVAGTGEAFF.

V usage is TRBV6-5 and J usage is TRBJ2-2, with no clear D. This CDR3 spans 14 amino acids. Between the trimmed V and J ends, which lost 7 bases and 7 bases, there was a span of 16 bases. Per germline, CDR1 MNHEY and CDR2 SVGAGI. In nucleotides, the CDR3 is TGTGCCAGCACCCTTGAGGCGCAAGACGGGGAGCTGTTTTTT. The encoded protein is CASTLEAQDGELFF.

The CDR3, as DNA: TGCAGCGTTGAAGACACAGGGTCCTCCTACGAGCAGTACTTC. It is translated as CSVEDTGSSYEQYF. The chain employs TRBV29-1 and TRBJ2-7, with TRBD1 as a possible D gene (6 bases). V lost 0 bases to trimming and J lost 0 bases, with 9 bases between them. Germline-derived CDR1 and CDR2 are SQVTM and ANQGSEA. This CDR3 is built from 14 residues.

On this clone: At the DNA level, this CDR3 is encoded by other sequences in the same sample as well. As DNA, the CDR3 is TGTGCCAGCAGCTCGAGCTCCTACGAGCAGTACTTC. Protein product: CASSSSSYEQYF. V gene TRBV7-2 combines with J gene TRBJ2-7; D is ambiguous. The V end was cut by 4 bases, the J end by 0 bases, with 4 bases between. This CDR3 comprises 12 residues. The germline V gene encodes CDR1 SGHTA and CDR2 FQGNSA.

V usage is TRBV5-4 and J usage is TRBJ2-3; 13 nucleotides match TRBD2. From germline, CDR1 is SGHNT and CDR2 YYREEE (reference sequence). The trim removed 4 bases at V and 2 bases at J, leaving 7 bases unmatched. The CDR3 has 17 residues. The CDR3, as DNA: TGTGCCAGCAGCAAACCGGGACTAGCGGGGTACACAGATACGCAGTATTTT. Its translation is CASSKPGLAGYTDTQYF.

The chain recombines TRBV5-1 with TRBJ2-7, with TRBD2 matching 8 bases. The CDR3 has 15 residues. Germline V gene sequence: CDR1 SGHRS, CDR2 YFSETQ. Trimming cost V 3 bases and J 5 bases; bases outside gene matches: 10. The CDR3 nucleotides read TGCGCCAGCAGCTCCGAGCTCGAGCGGGGGAACGAGCAGTACTTC. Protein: CASSSELERGNEQYF.

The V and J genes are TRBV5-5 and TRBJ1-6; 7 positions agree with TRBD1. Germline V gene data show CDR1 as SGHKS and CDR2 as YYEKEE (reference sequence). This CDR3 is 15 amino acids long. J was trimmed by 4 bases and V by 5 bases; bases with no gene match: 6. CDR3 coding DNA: TGTGCCAGCAGTCATTGGGACAGTTATAATTCACCCCTCCACTTT. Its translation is CASSHWDSYNSPLHF.

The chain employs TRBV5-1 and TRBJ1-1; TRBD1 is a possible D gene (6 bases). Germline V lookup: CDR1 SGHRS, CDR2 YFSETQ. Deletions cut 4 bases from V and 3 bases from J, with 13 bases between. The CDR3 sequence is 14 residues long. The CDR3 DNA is TGCGCCAGCAGCGAAGAACAGGGCTACACTGAAGCTTTCTTT. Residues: CASSEEQGYTEAFF. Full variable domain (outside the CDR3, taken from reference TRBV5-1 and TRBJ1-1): KAGVTQTPRYLIKTRGQQVTLSCSPISGHRSVSWYQQTPGQGLQFLFEYFSETQRNKGNFPGRFSGRQFSNSRSEMNVSTLELGDSALYLCASSEEQGYTEAFFGQGTRLTVV.

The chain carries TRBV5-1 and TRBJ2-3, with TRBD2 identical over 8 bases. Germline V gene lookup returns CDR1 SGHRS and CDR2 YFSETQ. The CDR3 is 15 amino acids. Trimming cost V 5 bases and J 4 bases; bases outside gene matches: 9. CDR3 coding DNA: TGCGCCAGCAGAACCGCGAGCGGGAGTGCAGATACGCAGTATTTT. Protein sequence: CASRTASGSADTQYF.

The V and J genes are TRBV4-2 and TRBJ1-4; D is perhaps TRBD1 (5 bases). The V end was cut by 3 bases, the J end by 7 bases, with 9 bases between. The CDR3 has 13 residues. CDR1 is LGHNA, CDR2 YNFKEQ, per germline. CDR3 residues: CASSQRRVEKLFF. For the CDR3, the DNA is TGTGCCAGCAGCCAGCGCAGGGTTGAAAAACTGTTTTTT.

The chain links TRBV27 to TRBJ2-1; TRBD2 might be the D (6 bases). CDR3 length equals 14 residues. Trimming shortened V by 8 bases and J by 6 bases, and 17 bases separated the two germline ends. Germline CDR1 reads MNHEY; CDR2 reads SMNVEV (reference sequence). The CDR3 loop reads CASAITSRGNEQFF. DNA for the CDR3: TGTGCCAGCGCTATTACTAGCCGAGGCAATGAGCAGTTCTTC.

CDR3 sequence (DNA): TGTGCCAGCAGTTCGGGCTACGAGCAGTACTTC. Translated, it gives CASSSGYEQYF. This chain links TRBV12-3 or TRBV12-4 with TRBJ2-7; no clear D. Trimming left V 4 bases short and J 3 bases short, with 4 bases between. CDR3 length: 11 residues.

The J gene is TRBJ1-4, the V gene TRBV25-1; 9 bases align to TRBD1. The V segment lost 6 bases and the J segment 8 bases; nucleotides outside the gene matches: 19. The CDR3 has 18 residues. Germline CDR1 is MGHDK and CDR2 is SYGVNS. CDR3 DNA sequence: TGTGCCAGCAGCTTGAAGGGGACAGGGCGGACCGTAAGGGAAAAACTGTTTTTT. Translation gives CASSLKGTGRTVREKLFF.

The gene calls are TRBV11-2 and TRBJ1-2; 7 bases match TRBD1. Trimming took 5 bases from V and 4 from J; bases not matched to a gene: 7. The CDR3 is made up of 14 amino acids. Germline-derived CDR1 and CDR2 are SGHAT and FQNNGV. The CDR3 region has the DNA TGTGCCAGCAGCGACCGGGACAGCCCCTATGGCTACACCTTC. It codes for CASSDRDSPYGYTF.

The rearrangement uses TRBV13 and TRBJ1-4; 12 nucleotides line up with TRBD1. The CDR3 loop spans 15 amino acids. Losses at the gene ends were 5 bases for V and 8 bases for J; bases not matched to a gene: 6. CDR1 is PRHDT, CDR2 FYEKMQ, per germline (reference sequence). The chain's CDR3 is CASSEGQGAIEKLFF. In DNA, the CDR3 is TGTGCCAGCAGCGAGGGACAGGGGGCCATCGAAAAACTGTTTTTT. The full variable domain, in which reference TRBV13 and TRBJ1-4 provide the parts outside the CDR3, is AAGVIQSPRHLIKEKRETATLKCYPIPRHDTVYWYQQGPGQDPQFLISFYEKMQSDKGSIPDRFSAQQFSDYHSELNMSSLELGDSALYFCASSEGQGAIEKLFFGSGTQLSVL.

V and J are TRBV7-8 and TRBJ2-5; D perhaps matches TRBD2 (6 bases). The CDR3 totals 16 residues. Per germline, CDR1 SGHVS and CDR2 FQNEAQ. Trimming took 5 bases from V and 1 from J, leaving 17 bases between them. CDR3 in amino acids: CASSRPPGLLQETQYF. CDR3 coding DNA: TGTGCCAGCAGCAGGCCCCCGGGACTCCTCCAAGAGACCCAGTACTTC.

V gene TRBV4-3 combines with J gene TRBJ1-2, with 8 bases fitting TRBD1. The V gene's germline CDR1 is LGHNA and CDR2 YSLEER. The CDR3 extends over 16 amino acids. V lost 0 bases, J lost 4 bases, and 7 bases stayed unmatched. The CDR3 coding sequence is TGCGCCAGCAGCCAAGATCCCAGGGGGCGCGTCTATGGCTACACCTTC. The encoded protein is CASSQDPRGRVYGYTF.